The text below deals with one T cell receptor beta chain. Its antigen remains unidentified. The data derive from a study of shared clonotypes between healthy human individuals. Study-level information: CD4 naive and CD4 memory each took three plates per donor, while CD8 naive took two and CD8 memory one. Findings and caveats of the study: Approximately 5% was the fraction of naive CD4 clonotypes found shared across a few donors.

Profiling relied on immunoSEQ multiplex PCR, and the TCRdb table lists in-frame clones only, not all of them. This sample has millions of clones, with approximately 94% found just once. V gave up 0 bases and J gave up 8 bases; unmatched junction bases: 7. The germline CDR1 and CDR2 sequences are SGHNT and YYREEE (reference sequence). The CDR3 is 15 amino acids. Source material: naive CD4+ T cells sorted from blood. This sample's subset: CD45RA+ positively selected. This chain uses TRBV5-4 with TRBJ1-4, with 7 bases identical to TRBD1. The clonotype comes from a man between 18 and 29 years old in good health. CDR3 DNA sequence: TGTGCCAGCAGCTTGGAGGGGGCGCCTAGCGAAAAACTGTTTTTT. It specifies CASSLEGAPSEKLFF.